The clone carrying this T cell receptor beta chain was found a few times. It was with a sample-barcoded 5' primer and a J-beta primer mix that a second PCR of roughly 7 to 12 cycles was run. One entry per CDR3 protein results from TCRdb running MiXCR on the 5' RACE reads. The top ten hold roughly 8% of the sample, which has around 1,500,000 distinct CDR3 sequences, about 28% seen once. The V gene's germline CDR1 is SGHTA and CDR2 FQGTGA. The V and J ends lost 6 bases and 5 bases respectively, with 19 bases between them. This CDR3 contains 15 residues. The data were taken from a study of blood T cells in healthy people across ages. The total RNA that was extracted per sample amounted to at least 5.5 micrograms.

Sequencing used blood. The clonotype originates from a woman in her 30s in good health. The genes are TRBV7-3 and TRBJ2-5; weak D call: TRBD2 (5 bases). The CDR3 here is CASRKNGRAGETQYF. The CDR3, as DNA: TGTGCCAGCAGGAAAAACGGGCGGGCCGGTGAGACCCAGTACTTC.